This T cell receptor beta chain was obtained from a study of molecular identifiers for immune sequencing clone quantification. Study-level background: In replicates, RNA taken from approximately 20,000 or 100,000 naive CD8 cells was divided five ways, and four portions underwent sequencing.

TCR libraries were built in bulk with a published protocol and specific TCR primers. One entry per CDR3 protein results from TCRdb running MiXCR on the PCR reads. The sample holds approximately 500,000 distinct CDR3 sequences, 20% to 25% seen once. This clonotype came up a few times. This CDR3 is 13 amino acids long. Germline values: CDR1 SQVTM, CDR2 ANQGSEA. J gave up 7 bases and V 6 bases, and 10 bases lay outside the gene matches. Naive CD8 T cells, phenotype CD8+CD4-CCR7+CD45RA+, were sorted. Input material: naive CD8+ T cells from blood, with Jurkat cell RNA spiked in. Subset specified: FACS-sorted CD8+CD4-CCR7+CD45RA+ naive T cells. The V and J genes are TRBV29-1 and TRBJ2-5; 8 bases match TRBD2. This TCR derives from a human donor in good health. Some libraries in this study had Jurkat cell RNA spiked in. CDR3 in amino acids: CSVGTRGDGTQYF. In DNA form, the CDR3 reads TGCAGCGTCGGGACTAGAGGGGACGGGACCCAGTACTTC.